The 13 T cell receptor beta chains below come from one sample, sequenced in a study of cytomegalovirus exposure and HLA in healthy donors. The PCR had 60 Vbeta and 13 Jbeta primers. Here immunoSEQ multiplex PCR was the method, and the copy in TCRdb shows in-frame clones only, minus some. The sample lists about 140,000 clones, around 84% occurring once. Sequenced sample: PBMCs. These receptors came from a boy younger than 10 in good health and CMV-seronegative.

This clone was found a few times. This chain joins TRBV6-4 and TRBJ2-7; 7 nucleotides match TRBD1. The junction had 3 bases not matched to a gene; V was cut back by 0 bases and J by 4 bases. The germline CDR1 and CDR2 sequences are MRHNA and SNTAGT. The CDR3 consists of 14 residues. CDR3 protein: CASSDSRGRYEQYF. CDR3 sequence (DNA): TGTGCCAGCAGTGACTCTAGGGGGCGATACGAGCAGTACTTC.

The chain couples TRBV6-6 to TRBJ2-1; TRBD1 might be the D (6 bases). Germline-derived CDR1 and CDR2 are MNHNY and SVGAGI (reference sequence). Trimming took off 2 bases at V and 5 bases at J, with 16 bases between the two ends. The CDR3 extends over 16 amino acids. This CDR3 reads CASSYPIGPGDNEQFF. The CDR3 DNA reads as TGTGCCAGCAGTTACCCCATCGGCCCAGGGGACAATGAGCAGTTCTTC.

The gene calls are TRBV27 and TRBJ1-1; no reliable D call. CDR1 and CDR2 (germline): MNHEY, SMNVEV (reference sequence). The CDR3 covers 16 residues. V was cut by 3 bases and J by 5 bases, with 19 bases left in between. CDR3 sequence: CASSFFGVRGSTEAFF. As DNA, the CDR3 is TGTGCCAGCAGTTTCTTCGGGGTAAGAGGGTCGACTGAAGCTTTCTTT.

The V and J genes are TRBV28 and TRBJ2-6, with 8 nucleotides matching TRBD1. Germline V gene sequence: CDR1 MDHEN, CDR2 SYDVKM. This CDR3 has 15 amino acids. The trim removed 6 bases at V and 2 bases at J, leaving 3 bases unmatched. CDR3 region: CASRETGAGANVLTF. The CDR3 coding sequence is TGTGCCAGCAGGGAGACAGGGGCTGGGGCCAACGTCCTGACTTTC.

A few counts support this clone. This chain links TRBV5-1 with TRBJ2-7; 8 nucleotides line up with TRBD1. The germline CDR1 and CDR2 sequences are SGHRS and YFSETQ. The CDR3 runs 15 residues. With V trimmed by 4 bases and J by 4 bases, 10 bases remained unmatched. Here the CDR3 DNA reads TGCGCCAGCAGCATAAGAGACAGGGGCGGGTACGAGCAGTACTTC. Translated, it gives CASSIRDRGGYEQYF.

V is TRBV11-2 and J is TRBJ1-1; possible D gene TRBD1, 5 bases. The germline V gene has CDR1 SGHAT and CDR2 FQNNGV. This CDR3 is 14 amino acids long. Trimming shortened V by 6 bases and J by 2 bases, and 13 bases separated the two germline ends. DNA for the CDR3: TGTGCCAGCAGTCTTCGGGGGGGTAACACTGAAGCTTTCTTT. This translates into CASSLRGGNTEAFF. Full variable domain (outside the CDR3, taken from reference TRBV11-2 and TRBJ1-1): EAGVAQSPRYKIIEKRQSVAFWCNPISGHATLYWYQQILGQGPKLLIQFQNNGVVDDSQLPKDRFSAERLKGVDSTLKIQPAKLEDSAVYLCASSLRGGNTEAFFGQGTRLTVV.

This chain connects TRBV19 to TRBJ2-5; D might be TRBD1 (5 bases). V dropped 6 bases and J dropped 4 bases, with 9 bases sitting between them. Germline V CDR1 and CDR2: LNHDA, SQIVND (reference sequence). This CDR3 is 12 amino acids long. CDR3: CASRSGPETQYF. CDR3 nucleotides: TGTGCCAGTAGATCAGGGCCAGAGACCCAGTACTTC.

CDR3 in DNA: TGCGCCAGCAGCTTATCGGGACTAGCGGGCCAAGAGACCCAGTACTTC. It encodes CASSLSGLAGQETQYF. The chain has TRBV5-1 and TRBJ2-5, with 12 bases matching TRBD2. The V gene's germline CDR1 is SGHRS and CDR2 YFSETQ. V lost 2 bases and J lost 1; bases outside the gene matches: 3. The CDR3 runs 16 residues.

The chain joins TRBV27 to TRBJ1-3; the D is unclear. This CDR3 spans 13 amino acids. Germline lookup yields CDR1 MNHEY and CDR2 SMNVEV (reference sequence). V lost 7 bases and J 4 bases, leaving 11 bases between the germline ends. The CDR3 protein is CASTPNGGNTIYF. As DNA, the CDR3 is TGTGCCAGCACCCCGAACGGGGGAAACACCATATATTTT.

CDR3 region: CASSLYQGLHTEAFF. CDR3 DNA: TGCGCCAGCAGCTTATATCAGGGATTGCACACTGAAGCTTTCTTT. V and J are TRBV5-1 and TRBJ1-1; weak D call: TRBD1 (5 bases). V lost 2 bases and J lost 3, with 14 bases in between. The V gene's germline CDR1 is SGHRS and CDR2 YFSETQ. CDR3 size: 15 residues.

The V call is TRBV7-2, the J call TRBJ2-5; 10 nucleotides line up with TRBD2. Near its end, the DNA agrees better with TRBJ2-7, so the J call may be wrong. Germline values: CDR1 SGHTA, CDR2 FQGNSA. CDR3 length: 17 amino acids. The DNA of the CDR3 is TGTGCCAGCAGCTTAGCTAGCGGGGGGCTCCCGGCCTACGAGCAGTACTTC. This codes for CASSLASGGLPAYEQYF.

This clone was detected once. The chain is built from TRBV5-1 and TRBJ1-2, with D possibly matching TRBD1 (6 bases). CDR1 and CDR2 from the germline V gene are SGHRS and YFSETQ. V was pared by 0 bases and J by 7 bases, with 13 bases between. The CDR3 loop spans 14 amino acids. CDR3 coding DNA: TGCGCCAGCAGCTTGGTAGAGCCACAGGGTGGCTACACCTTC. Translating gives CASSLVEPQGGYTF.

The chain couples TRBV9 to TRBJ1-2; D is unclear. Germline V CDR1 and CDR2: SGDLS, YYNGEE. This CDR3 is built from 14 residues. With 0 bases removed from V and 4 bases from J, the gap between germline ends came to 10 bases. This CDR3 reads CASSVGTVFYGYTF. CDR3 sequence (DNA): TGTGCCAGCAGCGTAGGCACGGTTTTCTATGGCTACACCTTC.